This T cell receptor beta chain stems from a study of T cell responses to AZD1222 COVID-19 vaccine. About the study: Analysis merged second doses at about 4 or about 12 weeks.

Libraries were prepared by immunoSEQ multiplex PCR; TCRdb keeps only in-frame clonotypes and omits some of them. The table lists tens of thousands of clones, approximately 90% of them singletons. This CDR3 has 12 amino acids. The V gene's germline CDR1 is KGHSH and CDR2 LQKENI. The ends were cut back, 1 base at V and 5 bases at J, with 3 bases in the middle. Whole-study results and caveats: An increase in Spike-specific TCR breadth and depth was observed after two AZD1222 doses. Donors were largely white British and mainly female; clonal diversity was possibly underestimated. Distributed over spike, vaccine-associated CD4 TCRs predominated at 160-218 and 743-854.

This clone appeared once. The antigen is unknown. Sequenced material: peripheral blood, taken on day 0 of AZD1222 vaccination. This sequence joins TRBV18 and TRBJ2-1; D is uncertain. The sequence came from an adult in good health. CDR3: CASSPQDNEQFF. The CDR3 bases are TGTGCCAGCTCACCACAGGACAATGAGCAGTTCTTC.